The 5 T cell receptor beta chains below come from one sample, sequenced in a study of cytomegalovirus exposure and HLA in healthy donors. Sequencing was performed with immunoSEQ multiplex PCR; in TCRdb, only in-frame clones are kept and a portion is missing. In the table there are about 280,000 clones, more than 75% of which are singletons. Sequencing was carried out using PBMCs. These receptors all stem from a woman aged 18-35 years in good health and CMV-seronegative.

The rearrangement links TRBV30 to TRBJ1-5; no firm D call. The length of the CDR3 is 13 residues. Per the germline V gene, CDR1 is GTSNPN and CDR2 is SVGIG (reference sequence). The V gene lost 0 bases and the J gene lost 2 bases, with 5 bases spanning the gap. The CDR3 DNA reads TGTGCCTGGAGTGTACTCGGCAATCAGCCCCAGCATTTT. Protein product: CAWSVLGNQPQHF.

CDR3 amino acids: CASSQEGGATTYEQYF. CDR3 bases: TGTGCCAGCAGCCAGGAGGGAGGTGCAACTACCTACGAGCAGTACTTC. The chain couples TRBV4-2 to TRBJ2-7; tentative D call: TRBD2 (6 bases). This CDR3 contains 16 residues. Trimming took 3 bases from V and 2 from J, leaving 17 bases between them. Germline V gene data show CDR1 as LGHNA and CDR2 as YNFKEQ.

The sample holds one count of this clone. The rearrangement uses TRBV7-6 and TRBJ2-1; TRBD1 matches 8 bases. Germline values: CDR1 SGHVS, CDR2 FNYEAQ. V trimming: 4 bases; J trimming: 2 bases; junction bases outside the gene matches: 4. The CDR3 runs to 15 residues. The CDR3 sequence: CASSSTQGAYNEQFF. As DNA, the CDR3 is TGTGCCAGCAGCTCAACACAGGGGGCCTACAATGAGCAGTTCTTC.

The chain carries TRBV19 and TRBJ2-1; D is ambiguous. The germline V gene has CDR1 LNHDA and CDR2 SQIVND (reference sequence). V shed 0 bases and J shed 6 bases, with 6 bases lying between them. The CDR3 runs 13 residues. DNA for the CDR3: TGTGCCAGTAGTATAGATATCGGCAATGAGCAGTTCTTC. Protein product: CASSIDIGNEQFF.

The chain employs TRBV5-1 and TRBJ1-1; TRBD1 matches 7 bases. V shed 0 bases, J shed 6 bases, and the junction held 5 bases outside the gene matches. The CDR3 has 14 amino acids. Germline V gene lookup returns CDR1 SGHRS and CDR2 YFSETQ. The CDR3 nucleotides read TGCGCCAGCAGCTTGGAGGGGGCAGGTCCTGAAGCTTTCTTT. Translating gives CASSLEGAGPEAFF.